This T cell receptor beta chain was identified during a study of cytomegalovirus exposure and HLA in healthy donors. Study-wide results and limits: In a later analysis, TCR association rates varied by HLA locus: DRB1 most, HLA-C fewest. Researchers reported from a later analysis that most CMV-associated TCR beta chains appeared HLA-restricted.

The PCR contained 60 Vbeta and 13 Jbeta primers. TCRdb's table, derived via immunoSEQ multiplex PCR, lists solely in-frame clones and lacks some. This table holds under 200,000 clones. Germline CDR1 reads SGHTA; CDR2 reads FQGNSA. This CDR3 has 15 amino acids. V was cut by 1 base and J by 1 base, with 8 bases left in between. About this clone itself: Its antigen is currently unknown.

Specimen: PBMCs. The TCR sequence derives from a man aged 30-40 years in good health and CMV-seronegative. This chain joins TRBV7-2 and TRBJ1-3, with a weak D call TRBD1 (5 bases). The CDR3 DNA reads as TGTGCCAGCAGCTTAGGGGGGGATTCTGGAAACACCATATATTTT. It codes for CASSLGGDSGNTIYF.